This T cell receptor (beta chain) emerged from a study of PD-L1 blockade in urothelial cancer. On the study more broadly: T cell content in blood samples showed a median of around 140,000.

V lost 8 bases to trimming and J lost 4 bases, with 17 bases between them. Per the germline V gene, CDR1 is MDHEN and CDR2 is SYDVKM. The CDR3 is made up of 14 amino acids. Assay used: immunoSEQ multiplex PCR; TCRdb lists only in-frame clones, some missing. The data contain 100,000 or so clones, 90% to 95% of them singletons. The source material was PBMCs, sampled around atezolizumab (anti-PD-L1) treatment. The TCR originated in an elderly woman with urothelial cancer. The J gene is TRBJ1-1, the V gene TRBV28; no firm D call. The CDR3 region has the DNA TGTGCCAGCGGGTTTTCGGGATCGGGCACTGAAGCTTTCTTT. Translated: CASGFSGSGTEAFF.